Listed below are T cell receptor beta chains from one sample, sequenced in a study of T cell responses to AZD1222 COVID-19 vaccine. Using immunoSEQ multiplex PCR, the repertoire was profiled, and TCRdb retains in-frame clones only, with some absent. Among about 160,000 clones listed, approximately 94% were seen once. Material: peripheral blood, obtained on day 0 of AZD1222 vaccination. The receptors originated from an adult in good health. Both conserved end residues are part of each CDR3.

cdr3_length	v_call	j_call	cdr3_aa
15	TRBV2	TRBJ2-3	CASRGLAGGTDTQYF
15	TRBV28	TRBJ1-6	CASKTESSYNSPLHF
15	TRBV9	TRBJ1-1	CASSVQGTMNTEAFF
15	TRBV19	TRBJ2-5	CASSMGLAGAETQYF
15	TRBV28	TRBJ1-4	CASSTGIGGNEKLFF
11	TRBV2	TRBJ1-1	CASTGNTEAFF
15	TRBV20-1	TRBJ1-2	CSASANRLDSQGYTF
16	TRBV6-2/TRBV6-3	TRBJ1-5	CASSPYDLSPNQPQHF
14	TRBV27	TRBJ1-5	CASTEGSRSQPQHF
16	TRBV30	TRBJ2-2	CAHTIGAGSDTGELFF
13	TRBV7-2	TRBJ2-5	CASSRGQQETQYF
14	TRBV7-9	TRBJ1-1	CASSLAVGNTEAFF
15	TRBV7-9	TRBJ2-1	CASSGQLLEGSEQFF
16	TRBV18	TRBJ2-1	CASSPQSGGGYNEQFF
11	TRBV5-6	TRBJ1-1	CASSSGQKTFF
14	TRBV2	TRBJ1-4	CAIQRGRANEKLFF
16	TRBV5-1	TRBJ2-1	CASSRNRDPSYNEQFF
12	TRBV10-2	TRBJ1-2	CASSPRGYGYTF
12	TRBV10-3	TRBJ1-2	CAISAPNYGYTF
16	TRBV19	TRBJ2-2	CASRGVRQGFTGELFF
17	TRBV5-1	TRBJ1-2	CASSLEARGQGNYGYTF
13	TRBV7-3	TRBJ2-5	CASSLTGGETQYF
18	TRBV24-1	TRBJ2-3	CATSDLPGRSASTDTQYF
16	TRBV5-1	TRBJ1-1	CASSAGRGRMATEAFF
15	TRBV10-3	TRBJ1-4	CAISESQGAGEKLFF
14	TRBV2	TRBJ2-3	CASSSISVTDTQYF
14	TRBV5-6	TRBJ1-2	CASSLGGRDYGYTF
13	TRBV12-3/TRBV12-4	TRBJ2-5	CASGGGVRETQYF
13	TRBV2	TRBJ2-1	CATSGLGGNEQFF
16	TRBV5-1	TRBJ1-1	CASRVGEGGSGTEAFF
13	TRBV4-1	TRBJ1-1	CASSRTGDTEAFF
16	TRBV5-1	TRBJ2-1	CASSLGTGSSYNEQFF
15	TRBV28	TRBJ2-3	CASRLAGGGTDTQYF
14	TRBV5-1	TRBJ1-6	CASSTGTGNSPLHF
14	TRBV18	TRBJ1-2	CASSYNRASNGYTF
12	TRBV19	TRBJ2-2	CASKRRTGELFF